The 10 T cell receptor beta chains below all came from one sample that was sequenced in a study of technical replicates of blood from a few donors. This table comes from immunoSEQ multiplex PCR, and its TCRdb copy is limited to in-frame clones, with some not included. The sample consists of about 100,000 clones, roughly 96% of them appearing once. Sample: T cells isolated from PBMCs. These receptors originate from a human donor in good health.

The chain couples TRBV7-9 to TRBJ1-6, with 7 bases that match TRBD1. Losses at the gene ends were 7 bases for V and 8 bases for J; bases not matched to a gene: 17. Per the germline V gene, CDR1 is SEHNR and CDR2 is FQNEAQ (reference sequence). CDR3 size: 17 residues. The CDR3: CASTKGVTGISDSPLHF. CDR3 in DNA: TGTGCCAGCACCAAAGGTGTGACAGGGATAAGCGATTCACCCCTCCACTTT.

The chain joins TRBV11-2 to TRBJ1-1, with D perhaps TRBD1 (6 bases). The CDR3 extends over 17 amino acids. Trimming left V 2 bases short and J 1 base short, with 17 bases between. From germline, CDR1 is SGHAT and CDR2 FQNNGV. CDR3 sequence: CASSLKGDIMRNTEAFF. In DNA, the CDR3 is TGTGCCAGCAGCTTAAAGGGGGACATTATGCGGAACACTGAAGCTTTCTTT.

The rearrangement joins TRBV27 to TRBJ2-7; possibly TRBD1 for D (5 bases). V lost 6 bases to trimming and J lost 7 bases, with 16 bases between them. Germline V CDR1 and CDR2: MNHEY, SMNVEV (reference sequence). This CDR3 contains 13 residues. The CDR3 DNA is TGTGCCAGCAGAGGGGCTCAATCCATTGAGCAGTACTTC. Its translation: CASRGAQSIEQYF.

This chain links TRBV2 with TRBJ2-5; D is unresolved. CDR3 size: 13 residues. With 0 bases removed from V and 7 bases from J, the gap between germline ends came to 9 bases. The germline V gene encodes CDR1 SNHLY and CDR2 FYNNEI. The CDR3 region is CASSEARLGTQYF. CDR3 in DNA: TGTGCCAGCAGTGAAGCGAGGCTTGGGACCCAGTACTTC.

This chain uses TRBV15 with TRBJ2-4; 11 bases map to TRBD2. The CDR3 consists of 20 residues. V lost 0 bases to trimming and J lost 1 base; unmatched junction nucleotides: 11. Germline V gene sequence: CDR1 LNHNV, CDR2 YYDKDF (reference sequence). CDR3 bases: TGTGCCACCAGCAGAGATGAGTGGCCACTAGCGGGAGAGGCCAAAAACATTCAGTACTTC. This translates into CATSRDEWPLAGEAKNIQYF.

This clone was picked up one time. This rearrangement joins TRBV7-8 to TRBJ2-1; D possibly corresponds to TRBD2 (7 bases). V was pared by 1 base and J by 3 bases, with 10 bases between. The CDR3 spans 15 residues. Germline loops: CDR1 SGHVS, CDR2 FQNEAQ. CDR3 sequence reads: CASSLVGGLYNEQFF. The DNA of the CDR3 is TGTGCCAGCAGCTTAGTCGGGGGGCTCTACAATGAGCAGTTCTTC.

The chain employs TRBV28 and TRBJ1-4; a weak D match, TRBD1 (6 bases). Trimming pared 6 bases from V and 8 bases from J, leaving 22 bases between. The length of the CDR3 is 16 residues. Germline CDR1 reads MDHEN; CDR2 reads SYDVKM. The CDR3 nucleotides read TGTGCCAGCAGCACACAAAACCAGGGGATTAAAGAAAAACTGTTTTTT. Translation: CASSTQNQGIKEKLFF.

In DNA form, the CDR3 reads TGCGCCAGCAGCCAAGGGCCACAGACCGGGGAGCTGTTTTTT. Protein sequence: CASSQGPQTGELFF. The rearrangement uses TRBV4-1 and TRBJ2-2; D gene ambiguous. Trimming shortened V by 1 base and J by 5 bases, and 8 bases separated the two germline ends. CDR3 size: 14 residues. CDR1 and CDR2 from the germline V gene are MGHRA and YSYEKL.

This chain links TRBV2 with TRBJ1-4, with D possibly being TRBD1 (6 bases). CDR3 length: 14 amino acids. Trimming took 4 bases from V and 3 from J, leaving 9 bases between them. From germline, CDR1 is SNHLY and CDR2 FYNNEI. The CDR3 is CASSAWTANEKLFF. The CDR3 bases are TGTGCCAGCAGTGCATGGACAGCTAATGAAAAACTGTTTTTT.

V usage is TRBV12-5 and J usage is TRBJ1-1; D remains ambiguous. The CDR3 covers 13 residues. Trimming took off 1 base at V and 5 bases at J, with 8 bases between the two ends. Germline V gene data show CDR1 as LGHNT and CDR2 as FRNRAP. The CDR3 is CASGLAIRTEAFF. DNA for the CDR3: TGTGCTAGTGGTTTGGCCATACGGACTGAAGCTTTCTTT.